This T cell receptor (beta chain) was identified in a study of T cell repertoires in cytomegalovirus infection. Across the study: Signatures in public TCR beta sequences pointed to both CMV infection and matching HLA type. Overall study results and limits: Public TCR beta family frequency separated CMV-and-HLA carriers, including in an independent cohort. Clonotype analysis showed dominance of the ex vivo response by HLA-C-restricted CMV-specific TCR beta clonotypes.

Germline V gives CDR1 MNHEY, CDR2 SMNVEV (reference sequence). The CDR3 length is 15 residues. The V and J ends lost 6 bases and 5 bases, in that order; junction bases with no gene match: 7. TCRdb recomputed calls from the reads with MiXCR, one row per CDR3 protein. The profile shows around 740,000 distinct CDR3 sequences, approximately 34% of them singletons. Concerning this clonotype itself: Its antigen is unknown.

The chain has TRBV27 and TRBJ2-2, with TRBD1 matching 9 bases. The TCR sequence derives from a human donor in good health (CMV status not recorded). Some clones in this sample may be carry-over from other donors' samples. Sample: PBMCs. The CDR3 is CASRRGQGLTGELFF. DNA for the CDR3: TGTGCCAGCAGACGCGGACAGGGGTTAACCGGGGAGCTGTTTTTT.